Below are 10 T cell receptor beta chains sequenced from a single sample in a study of blood T cell repertoires in COVID-19. Generated by immunoSEQ multiplex PCR, the TCRdb table keeps only in-frame clones and is missing some. The table records around 100,000 clones, approximately 84% of them present only once. Source material: peripheral blood. The receptors were sampled from a man aged 40-50 years with acute or convalescent COVID-19.

The chain recombines TRBV24-1 with TRBJ2-2, with no clear D. Per germline, CDR1 KGHDR and CDR2 SFDVKD. The V and J ends lost 0 bases and 5 bases respectively, with 6 bases between them. The CDR3 length is 14 residues. The CDR3 DNA reads TGTGCCACCAGTGATTTGTTTAGTACCGGGGAGCTGTTTTTT. This gives the protein CATSDLFSTGELFF.

The chain recombines TRBV30 with TRBJ2-2; no clear D gene. Trimming took off 0 bases at V and 1 base at J, with 9 bases between the two ends. The CDR3 consists of 15 residues. Germline V gene lookup returns CDR1 GTSNPN and CDR2 SVGIG (reference sequence). CDR3 nucleotides: TGTGCCTGGAGTGTACGAAAGCAGAACACCGGGGAGCTGTTTTTT. This codes for CAWSVRKQNTGELFF.

The chain combines TRBV6-5 with TRBJ2-3; tentatively, D is TRBD1 (5 bases). V was pared by 4 bases and J by 0 bases, with 14 bases between. CDR3 size: 16 residues. From germline, CDR1 is MNHEY and CDR2 SVGAGI. CDR3 bases: TGTGCCAGCAGTTCCCTCGTGGGGCCAAGCACAGATACGCAGTATTTT. This codes for CASSSLVGPSTDTQYF.

This clone was detected only a few times. The V gene is TRBV6-2 or TRBV6-3, the J gene TRBJ1-6; TRBD1 agrees at 7 bases. V lost 6 bases, J lost 6 bases, and 11 bases stayed unmatched. Germline lookup yields CDR1 MNHEY and CDR2 SVGEGT. The CDR3 has 16 residues. CDR3 sequence: CASSPTGQDLNSPLHF. The CDR3 region has the DNA TGTGCCAGCAGCCCTACCGGACAGGATCTTAATTCACCCCTCCACTTT.

The rearrangement links TRBV9 to TRBJ2-3, with 10 positions matching TRBD2. J was trimmed by 5 bases and V by 3 bases; bases with no gene match: 6. The CDR3 is 15 amino acids. Germline loops: CDR1 SGDLS, CDR2 YYNGEE. CDR3 nucleotides: TGTGCCAGCAGCGCTGGACTAGCGGATGGAGATACGCAGTATTTT. The encoded protein is CASSAGLADGDTQYF.

The V and J genes are TRBV23-1 and TRBJ1-2; 12 nucleotides agree with TRBD1. TRBV23-1 is an ORF, with its function uncertain. The CDR3 is made up of 14 amino acids. Trimming at V came to 11 bases and at J to 2 bases, leaving 6 bases not matched to a gene. CDR3 sequence: CAGRGTGGNYGYTF. CDR3 sequence (DNA): TGCGCCGGGCGGGGGACAGGGGGCAACTATGGCTACACCTTC.

The chain is built from TRBV11-2 and TRBJ2-7, with D possibly being TRBD1 (7 bases). Germline V CDR1 and CDR2: SGHAT, FQNNGV. Trimming cost V 4 bases and J 0 bases, with 16 bases left between them. This CDR3 has 16 residues. CDR3 sequence (DNA): TGTGCCAGCAGCTACCAATCAGGGGGGTACTCCTACGAGCAGTACTTC. Its translation: CASSYQSGGYSYEQYF.

The chain is built from TRBV25-1 and TRBJ1-3; D gene ambiguous. The germline V gene encodes CDR1 MGHDK and CDR2 SYGVNS. Deletions cut 3 bases from V and 3 bases from J, with 6 bases between. CDR3 size: 13 residues. CDR3: CASSDAGGNTIYF. In DNA, the CDR3 is TGTGCCAGCAGTGACGCGGGTGGAAACACCATATATTTT.

This clone occurred a few times. The chain recombines TRBV7-2 with TRBJ2-3, with D hard to call. This CDR3 comprises 13 residues. V was shortened by 4 bases and J by 0 bases, with 5 bases between the two germline ends. The germline gives CDR1 SGHTA, CDR2 FQGNSA. The DNA of the CDR3 is TGTGCCAGCAGCTCGGAGAGCACAGATACGCAGTATTTT. Protein: CASSSESTDTQYF.

This clone was counted between two and nine times. The V gene is TRBV7-2, the J gene TRBJ2-7, with 7 bases fitting TRBD2. The germline V gene has CDR1 SGHTA and CDR2 FQGNSA. V shed 5 bases, J shed 7 bases, and the junction held 20 bases outside the gene matches. There are 17 residues in the CDR3. Written as DNA, the CDR3 is TGTGCCAGCAGCCCCGGGTGGGAGCCCCGGGGGGTGAGGGAGCAGTACTTC. This sequence encodes CASSPGWEPRGVREQYF.